This T cell receptor (beta chain) was documented in a study of blood T cell repertoires in COVID-19. The overall study: Specimens from acute and convalescent COVID-19 originated in the United States, Italy and Spain. From T cells, B-cell-depleted T cells, or PBMCs came the material, which was cDNA or gDNA.

TCRdb's copy holds only in-frame clones and misses some; the assay was immunoSEQ multiplex PCR. The profile covers approximately 260,000 clones, with 88% appearing a single time and roughly a tenth taken by the ten largest. The Seattle patients joined while their infection was active and were tracked longitudinally afterward. From germline, CDR1 is PRHDT and CDR2 FYEKMQ (reference sequence). Trimming stripped 3 bases from V and 7 bases from J, with 16 bases between. The CDR3 sequence is 14 residues long. The receptor was isolated from a woman in her 70s with COVID-19, enrolled during active disease. Input material: peripheral blood. The chain uses TRBV13 and TRBJ2-7; weak D call: TRBD2 (5 bases). The CDR3 DNA sequence: TGTGCCAGCAGCTTCCCGGACCCAGAGGGAGAGCAGTACTTC. This translates into CASSFPDPEGEQYF.